This TCR beta chain was found in a study of T-cell memory formation after mild COVID-19. This CDR3 is built from 17 residues. Deletions cut 0 bases from V and 4 bases from J, with 19 bases between. The germline gives CDR1 DFQATT, CDR2 SNEGSKA (reference sequence). This clonotype has only a few counts. Its antigen is unidentified. 5'RACE with constant-segment primers built TCRalpha and TCRbeta cDNA libraries with UMIs. TCRdb re-called the 5' RACE reads through MiXCR, storing one row per CDR3 protein. The sample yields around 340,000 distinct CDR3 sequences, around 15% seen once. Study-wide findings and caveats: A balance of CD4 and CD8 characterized clones contracting day 15 to 85, whereas later expanders leaned CD4+. The pre-infection memory compartment contained some responding clones, suggesting cross-reactive memory joined. Contracting CD8+ clones were enriched in EMRA, CD4+ mainly in CM and EM.

The genes are TRBV20-1 and TRBJ2-1; tentative D call: TRBD1 (5 bases). The clonotype was recovered from a man aged 18-30 years who had mild COVID-19 (a few samples of this study predate the infection). Cell type and time point are not known. Sequencing used PBMCs or a T cell subset sorted from them (not recorded which). The CDR3 protein is CSARDLGRLKPYNEQFF. CDR3 sequence (DNA): TGCAGTGCTAGAGATCTGGGGCGCCTCAAACCTTACAATGAGCAGTTCTTC.